Given below is one T cell receptor beta chain in context. A much larger clone is a single base away; this may be a read error. The data were obtained in a study of CD8+CD57+ T cells in acquired aplastic anemia. Genomic DNA served as template for TCR beta VDJ and CDR3 profiling. Using its own MiXCR run on the reads, TCRdb lists one record per CDR3 protein. The sample includes approximately 270,000 distinct CDR3 sequences, 55% to 65% seen only once; the top ten take roughly 8%. The TCR originated in a human donor with severe aplastic anemia or a healthy control (not recorded which). Sequenced material: sorted CD4+, CD8+, or CD8+CD57+ T cells (not recorded which) from PBMCs.

The CDR3 nucleotides are TGTGCCATTACCGGGGACGAGGCCTACGAGCAGTACTTC. Protein: CAITGDEAYEQYF. The chain links TRBV3-1 to TRBJ2-7; D possibly matches TRBD1 or TRBD2 (5 bases each). In germline, CDR1 is LGHDT, CDR2 YNNKEL (reference sequence). The length of the CDR3 is 13 residues. The V end lost 10 bases, the J end lost 2 bases, and 15 bases lay between the germline ends.